This TCR beta chain was recovered during a study of blood T cell repertoires in COVID-19. Looking at the study overall: There were acute and convalescent COVID-19 samples, and they came from the United States, Italy and Spain. PBMCs, B-cell-depleted T cells, or T cells were the source of the cDNA or gDNA that made up the material.

Original data processing: Estimation of nucleated cell counts was performed using reference gene primer amplification. Profiled with immunoSEQ multiplex PCR; TCRdb holds only in-frame clones, not every one. That table furnishes V, J and clone size, whereas the DNA furnished D and trimming. The sample consists of roughly 280,000 clones, 65% to 90% of them appearing once. Germline loops: CDR1 SEHNR, CDR2 FQNEAQ (reference sequence). The CDR3 is 17 residues long. With 6 bases clipped from V and 0 bases from J, the junction kept 11 bases outside the gene matches. The sample consisted of peripheral blood. The genes are TRBV7-9 and TRBJ2-7; 10 nucleotides line up with TRBD1. The origin of this receptor is a man between 25 and 39 years old with active or convalescent COVID-19. The CDR3 nucleotides are TGTGCCAGCAGGCCCAGGCCGGGGGACAGGGGCTCCTACGAGCAGTACTTC. It specifies CASRPRPGDRGSYEQYF.